The 5 T cell receptor beta chains reported below all come from one sample, sequenced in a study of shared clonotypes between healthy human individuals (TCRdb year 2020). The library was generated by the immunoSEQ multiplex PCR assay. The clones in this table, taken by TCRdb from immuneACCESS, are in-frame only. Not every clone is retained; where verified, under half of the shortfall comes from an unresolved V gene, and the cause of the rest is unknown. The sample data list some 530,000 clones, and almost 80% of these were observed just once. About 11% of the sample is taken by the ten largest. Sequencing used PBMCs. These receptor sequences come from a woman aged 40 to 50 in good health. Some clones in this sample may be carry-over from other donors' samples.

A remark on this clone: A read error may explain this, as a much larger clone is one base away. The gene calls are TRBV4-2 and TRBJ1-2; TRBD1 matches at 9 bases. Germline CDR1 is LGHNA and CDR2 is YNFKEQ. CDR3 length equals 15 residues. The V segment lost 4 bases and the J segment 8 bases; nucleotides outside the gene matches: 11. The CDR3 spells CASSLPGQGQKGYTF. The CDR3 region has the DNA TGTGCCAGCAGCCTGCCGGGACAGGGACAAAAGGGCTACACCTTC.

The CDR3 is CASSLSGTPTGELFF. As DNA, the CDR3 is TGTGCCAGCAGCTTATCCGGGACACCCACCGGGGAGCTGTTTTTT. The chain joins TRBV7-9 to TRBJ2-2, with TRBD1 as a possible D gene (6 bases). Germline V gives CDR1 SEHNR, CDR2 FQNEAQ (reference sequence). The CDR3 has 15 residues. V lost 2 bases to trimming and J lost 4 bases, with 11 bases between them.

The chain links TRBV7-8 to TRBJ2-7, with 10 bases that match TRBD2. The CDR3 is 17 residues long. The ends lost 4 bases at V and 6 bases at J; junction bases unmatched: 15. CDR1 and CDR2 from the germline V gene are SGHVS and FQNEAQ. This CDR3 reads CASSWTSGGPWTFEQYF. The CDR3, as DNA: TGTGCCAGCAGCTGGACTAGCGGAGGACCCTGGACCTTCGAGCAGTACTTC.

The V gene is TRBV2, the J gene TRBJ2-2; 13 bases are a match to TRBD2. The CDR3 is 15 amino acids. The ends lost 5 bases at V and 4 bases at J; junction bases unmatched: 1. Germline V gene lookup returns CDR1 SNHLY and CDR2 FYNNEI. CDR3 nucleotide sequence: TGTGCCAGCAGTAGGACTAGCGGGAGCACCGGGGAGCTGTTTTTT. Its protein product is CASSRTSGSTGELFF.

The CDR3 sequence is CASSQETGYSSFGYTF. The CDR3 DNA sequence: TGCGCCAGCAGCCAAGAGACAGGGTATTCTTCCTTTGGCTACACCTTC. The chain joins TRBV4-1 to TRBJ1-2; 7 bases line up with TRBD1. Germline V gene data show CDR1 as MGHRA and CDR2 as YSYEKL. V shed 0 bases, J shed 7 bases, and the junction held 11 bases outside the gene matches. The CDR3 has 16 residues.